These T cell receptor beta chains were read from a single sample in a study of a mutant IDH1 vaccine in newly diagnosed glioma. No antigen is known for these receptors. Method: immunoSEQ multiplex PCR; TCRdb's copy keeps in-frame clones and lacks some. The table has tens of thousands of clones, under 80% seen once. The material was PBMCs, obtained from a glioma patient whose treatment included an IDH1 peptide vaccine. All receptors derive from a man between 45 and 60 years old with glioma. Both conserved end residues are trimmed from each CDR3. For some rows the clone size is stated as once, few or many, or as a class when expanded; others skip it.

CDR3 protein: ASSADRGYGELF
J gene: TRBJ2-2
clone size: .
V gene: TRBV2

CDR3 protein: ASSSRLGTINTGELF
J gene: TRBJ2-2
clone size: .
V gene: TRBV7-2

CDR3 protein: ASSERGSTEAF
J gene: TRBJ1-1
clone size: few
V gene: TRBV10-2

CDR3 protein: ASSPARELTGELF
J gene: TRBJ2-2
clone size: .
V gene: TRBV5-1

CDR3 protein: ASSLEAGDYEQY
J gene: TRBJ2-7
clone size: few
V gene: TRBV7-2

CDR3 protein: ASSTGTGGLSTEAF
J gene: TRBJ1-1
clone size: few
V gene: TRBV5-1

CDR3 protein: ASSQELAGGLETQY
J gene: TRBJ2-5
clone size: .
V gene: TRBV4-3

CDR3 protein: ASTLSRDGLF
J gene: TRBJ1-4
clone size: .
V gene: TRBV2

CDR3 protein: ASHQGAQDEQY
J gene: TRBJ2-7
clone size: .
V gene: TRBV5-1

CDR3 protein: SVERASGNTIY
J gene: TRBJ1-3
clone size: once
V gene: TRBV29-1

CDR3 protein: ASSQYGDRINEKLF
J gene: TRBJ1-4
clone size: .
V gene: TRBV4-1

CDR3 protein: ASSVASQGYGYT
J gene: TRBJ1-2
clone size: .
V gene: TRBV9

CDR3 protein: ASSLAPYRGRRNSYEQY
J gene: TRBJ2-7
clone size: .
V gene: TRBV7-2

CDR3 protein: ASSQMTTTEAF
J gene: TRBJ1-1
clone size: .
V gene: TRBV4-2

CDR3 protein: ASSPRQITGELF
J gene: TRBJ2-2
clone size: .
V gene: TRBV7-2

CDR3 protein: ASSLAFLNEQF
J gene: TRBJ2-1
clone size: .
V gene: TRBV7-2

CDR3 protein: ASSAHREGQPQH
J gene: TRBJ1-5
clone size: .
V gene: TRBV9

CDR3 protein: ASSSGQGSFEQY
J gene: TRBJ2-7
clone size: .
V gene: TRBV5-1

CDR3 protein: ASRKDVEDNEQF
J gene: TRBJ2-1
clone size: .
V gene: TRBV11-3

CDR3 protein: ATRQGTNYGYT
J gene: TRBJ1-2
clone size: few
V gene: TRBV2

CDR3 protein: ASTLSNTEAF
J gene: TRBJ1-1
clone size: few
V gene: TRBV19

CDR3 protein: ASSQDTPGGSYNEQF
J gene: TRBJ2-1
clone size: .
V gene: TRBV4-3

CDR3 protein: ASSLGGGNTEAF
J gene: TRBJ1-1
clone size: .
V gene: TRBV7-9

CDR3 protein: ASSDPGTSYNEQF
J gene: TRBJ2-1
clone size: few
V gene: TRBV9

CDR3 protein: AISVEGAGQPQH
J gene: TRBJ1-5
clone size: .
V gene: TRBV10-3

CDR3 protein: ASSLGSVGYTGELF
J gene: TRBJ2-2
clone size: .
V gene: TRBV5-5

CDR3 protein: ASSSQRGTGELF
J gene: TRBJ2-2
clone size: .
V gene: TRBV5-1

CDR3 protein: ASSQGEARMNTEAF
J gene: TRBJ1-1
clone size: .
V gene: TRBV4-1

CDR3 protein: ASSRGSMNTEAF
J gene: TRBJ1-1
clone size: .
V gene: TRBV4-3

CDR3 protein: ASSDRETAEAF
J gene: TRBJ1-1
clone size: .
V gene: TRBV2

CDR3 protein: AWSVKTGGTQY
J gene: TRBJ2-5
clone size: .
V gene: TRBV30

CDR3 protein: SARTGGQY
J gene: TRBJ2-5
clone size: .
V gene: TRBV20-1

CDR3 protein: ASSLAENRGGELF
J gene: TRBJ2-2
clone size: .
V gene: TRBV5-1

CDR3 protein: ASSSQDGANYGYT
J gene: TRBJ1-2
clone size: once
V gene: TRBV5-4

CDR3 protein: ASSQDRGSGNTIY
J gene: TRBJ1-3
clone size: .
V gene: TRBV4-2

CDR3 protein: SVESDSLGETQY
J gene: TRBJ2-5
clone size: once
V gene: TRBV29-1

CDR3 protein: ASSSQGAANEKLF
J gene: TRBJ1-4
clone size: .
V gene: TRBV28

CDR3 protein: ASSPSIAGVGDTEAF
J gene: TRBJ1-1
clone size: once
V gene: TRBV18

CDR3 protein: ASSWTGRGMGEDGYT
J gene: TRBJ1-2
clone size: .
V gene: TRBV7-9

CDR3 protein: ASSPRSISVSRAF
J gene: TRBJ1-1
clone size: once
V gene: TRBV18

CDR3 protein: ASSLSNTGELF
J gene: TRBJ2-2
clone size: once
V gene: TRBV7-2

CDR3 protein: ASSIGATGYT
J gene: TRBJ1-2
clone size: once
V gene: TRBV19

CDR3 protein: ASNTNTRSAISTDTQY
J gene: TRBJ2-3
clone size: .
V gene: TRBV9

CDR3 protein: ASSRALSGNTIY
J gene: TRBJ1-3
clone size: .
V gene: TRBV6-5

CDR3 protein: ASSPEGTETQY
J gene: TRBJ2-5
clone size: .
V gene: TRBV2

CDR3 protein: ASSLLGSSVTGELF
J gene: TRBJ2-2
clone size: .
V gene: TRBV5-5

CDR3 protein: ASSPPGATNEKLF
J gene: TRBJ1-4
clone size: .
V gene: TRBV7-2